What follows is one TCR beta chain and its context. This entry comes from a study of PD-1 blockade in mismatch repair-deficient tumors. As for time point: archival surgical resection tumor tissue. Sequenced tumor came from stored surgical resections of a few responders. V shed 2 bases and J shed 3 bases, with 10 bases lying between them. This CDR3 is 14 amino acids long. Germline CDR1 and CDR2: SGHTA and FQGTGA. Some clones are missing from TCRdb's copy, which holds only in-frame ones; the method was immunoSEQ multiplex PCR. Counted here are about 3,700 clones, around 79% occurring once; the ten biggest clones make up around 7.4%.

The chain has TRBV7-3 and TRBJ1-2; no definite D call. The specimen was primary tumor tissue, collected from a patient treated with pembrolizumab. The TCR originated in an adult with mismatch repair-deficient cancer. CDR3 nucleotide sequence: TGTGCCAGCAGCTTATTTCCTCTAGACTATGGCTACACCTTC. Its translation is CASSLFPLDYGYTF. Combining the CDR3 with reference TRBV7-3 and TRBJ1-2 gives the whole variable domain GAGVSQTPSNKVTEKGKYVELRCDPISGHTALYWYRQSLGQGPEFLIYFQGTGAADDSGLPNDRFFAVRPEGSVSTLKIQRTERGDSAVYLCASSLFPLDYGYTFGSGTRLTVV.